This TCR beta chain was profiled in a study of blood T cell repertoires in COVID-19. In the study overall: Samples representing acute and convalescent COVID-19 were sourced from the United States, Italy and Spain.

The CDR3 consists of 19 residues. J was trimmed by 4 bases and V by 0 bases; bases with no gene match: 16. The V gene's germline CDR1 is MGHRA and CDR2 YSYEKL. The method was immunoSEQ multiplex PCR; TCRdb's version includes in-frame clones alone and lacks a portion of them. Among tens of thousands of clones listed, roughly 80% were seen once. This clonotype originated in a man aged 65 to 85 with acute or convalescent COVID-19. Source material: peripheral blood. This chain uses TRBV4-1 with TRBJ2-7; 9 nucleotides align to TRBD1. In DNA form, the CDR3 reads TGCGCCAGCAGCCAAGATCTAAGACCACCGGGACAGGGAGAGTACGAGCAGTACTTC. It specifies CASSQDLRPPGQGEYEQYF.